This TCR beta chain was sequenced during a study of cytomegalovirus exposure and HLA in healthy donors. General study points: CMV serostatus was the sole immune exposure data available. A later analysis linked a missense variant in DCLRE1C to the trimming of TCR beta V and J genes. The authors excluded some V segments, including TRBV6-2 and TRBV6-3, as indistinguishable.

With respect to this clone: Its antigen is unidentified.

CDR3 size: 16 residues. The V gene's germline CDR1 is MGHRA and CDR2 YSYEKL. After removal of 0 bases from V and 1 base from J, the junction contained 5 bases not matched to a gene. This PCR relied on a set of 60 Vbeta primers and 13 Jbeta primers. Method: immunoSEQ multiplex PCR; TCRdb's copy keeps in-frame clones and lacks some. Of fewer than 70,000 clones listed, under 85% are singletons. Source material: PBMCs. This clonotype was sampled from a man aged 50 to 60 in good health and CMV-seronegative. This sequence joins TRBV4-1 and TRBJ2-7; 8 bases line up with TRBD2. The CDR3 reads CASSQEGVAGSYEQYF. The CDR3 bases are TGCGCCAGCAGCCAAGAAGGGGTAGCGGGGTCCTACGAGCAGTACTTC.